What follows is one TCR beta chain and its context. The data are from a study of chemoradiotherapy in HPV16-positive cancers. Measured with immunoSEQ multiplex PCR; TCRdb has only the in-frame clones, and not every one. The table lists about 5,400 clones, 85% of them singletons. Germline V gene lookup returns CDR1 SGHAT and CDR2 FQNNGV. CDR3 size: 12 residues. The V end was cut by 3 bases, the J end by 9 bases, with 11 bases between. The TCR was taken from a human donor with HPV-associated anogenital cancer. This material consisted of tumor tissue, taken from a patient who underwent chemoradiotherapy. The V and J genes are TRBV11-2 and TRBJ2-5, with D unresolved. In nucleotides, the CDR3 is TGTGCCAGCAGCTTGGATGGATCGGCCCAGTACTTC. This codes for CASSLDGSAQYF.